The rows below give T cell receptor beta chains drawn from one sample of a study of CD8+ T cells in alopecia areata. Clones were read by immunoSEQ multiplex PCR, and TCRdb kept only the in-frame ones, dropping some. This table has approximately 200,000 clones, around 60% appearing once. Sample: CD4+ T cells sorted from blood, taken at week 4, from a patient treated with tofacitinib. The receptors were gathered from a human donor with alopecia areata. CDR3s include the opening cysteine and the closing phenylalanine or tryptophan. Each record gives: J gene, D gene, clone size, V gene, CDR3 DNA, CDR3 protein. A D gene is named only where the DNA matches it firmly. A row's size may be missing; if present it is once, few, many or a size class.

TRBJ1-6	.	once	TRBV15	TGTGCCACCAGCCCAGGGTTTAATAATTCACCCCTCCACTTT	CATSPGFNNSPLHF
TRBJ2-1	TRBD2	.	TRBV11-2	TGTGCCAGCAGCTCTACTAGCGGGGGGGCATATGAGCAGTTCTTC	CASSSTSGGAYEQFF
TRBJ2-5	.	.	TRBV7-2	TGTGCCAGCAGCCCGGGACCCGAGCAAGAGACCCAGTACTTC	CASSPGPEQETQYF
TRBJ1-1	.	.	TRBV19	TGTGCCAGTAGTATGGTTCGGGACACTGAAGCTTTCTTT	CASSMVRDTEAFF
TRBJ2-1	.	few	TRBV7-9	TGTGCCAGCAGCTTACGTGGTAGTCACAATGAGCAGTTCTTC	CASSLRGSHNEQFF
TRBJ2-1	.	few	TRBV7-2	TGTGCCAGCAGCACGCTACTCGGCGGGTACTACAATGAGCAGTTCTTC	CASSTLLGGYYNEQFF
TRBJ1-6	.	.	TRBV27	TGTGCCAGCAGTAGATTGGGGGGCTATAATTCACCCCTCCACTTT	CASSRLGGYNSPLHF
TRBJ1-1	.	.	TRBV29-1	TGCAGCGCCCAGCGGGCCGCGAACACTGAAGCTTTCTTT	CSAQRAANTEAFF
TRBJ2-3	.	.	TRBV23-1	TGCGCCAGCAGTCAATCTAAACCGCTTACTCCCACAGATACGCAGTATTTT	CASSQSKPLTPTDTQYF
TRBJ2-1	.	.	TRBV2	TGTGCCAGCAGGCAGGGTATTGGAAATGAGCAGTTCTTC	CASRQGIGNEQFF
TRBJ1-4	TRBD1	.	TRBV30	TGTGCCTGCACGCGACAGGGACGTATGGGGAAACTGTTTTTT	CACTRQGRMGKLFF
TRBJ1-4	.	.	TRBV30	TGTGCCTGGAGTACTGGACAATCGGAAAAACTGTTTTTT	CAWSTGQSEKLFF
TRBJ2-7	.	few	TRBV6-5	TGTGCCAGCAGTACCCCCGGCGGGGACGAGCAGTACTTC	CASSTPGGDEQYF
TRBJ2-3	.	few	TRBV5-1	TGCGCCAGCAGCTTGAGTTCCCAAGTCACAGATACGCAGTATTTT	CASSLSSQVTDTQYF
TRBJ2-4	TRBD1	.	TRBV2	TGTGCCAGCAGCGAAGGGACAGGGAAACACATTCAGTACTTC	CASSEGTGKHIQYF
TRBJ1-4	.	.	TRBV6-5	TGTGCCAGCAGAAGGGCTAATGAAAAACTGTTTTTT	CASRRANEKLFF
TRBJ1-3	.	.	TRBV6-5	TGTGCCAGCAGTTACCGGGACGGACGGAACACCATATATTTT	CASSYRDGRNTIYF
TRBJ1-2	.	.	TRBV5-1	TGCGCCAGCAGCCGGCAGCTAGCTAACTATGGCTACACCTTC	CASSRQLANYGYTF
TRBJ2-5	.	.	TRBV29-1	TGCAGCGTTGTTTCCGGGCTGGGAGAGACCCAGTACTTC	CSVVSGLGETQYF
TRBJ2-3	.	.	TRBV6-5	TGTGCCAGCAGTTTCAAACCGACAGGCGGCACAGATACGCAGTATTTT	CASSFKPTGGTDTQYF
TRBJ2-1	TRBD1	.	TRBV9	TGTGCCAGCAGCCCGGGACAGGGGCGCTACAATGAGCAGTTCTTC	CASSPGQGRYNEQFF
TRBJ2-2	TRBD1	.	TRBV19	TGTGCCAGTAGTCTAAGGACAGGGTCCGGCACCGGGGAGCTGTTTTTT	CASSLRTGSGTGELFF
TRBJ1-4	.	few	TRBV4-2	TGTGCCAGCAGCCAAAGCCATCCCATTGCAACTAATGAAAAACTGTTTTTT	CASSQSHPIATNEKLFF
TRBJ1-4	TRBD1	few	TRBV7-2	TGTGCCAGCAGCTTAAGGACAGGGGGCACGGGTAATGAAAAACTGTTTTTT	CASSLRTGGTGNEKLFF
TRBJ1-1	TRBD1	.	TRBV10-3	TGTGCCATCAGTGGAGCAGGGGGCACTGAAGCTTTCTTT	CAISGAGGTEAFF
TRBJ2-2	TRBD1	few	TRBV5-1	TGCGCCAGCAGCTTCAGCCAGGGGGCGTCCGGGGAGCTGTTTTTT	CASSFSQGASGELFF
TRBJ1-6	.	.	TRBV25-1	TGTGCCAGCAGTGGTCGTCTGGTGGATTCACCCCTCCACTTT	CASSGRLVDSPLHF
TRBJ2-6	TRBD1	.	TRBV30	TGTGCCAGTGACAGGGCTGGGGCCAACGTCCTGACTTTC	CASDRAGANVLTF
TRBJ1-5	TRBD1	.	TRBV18	TGTGCCAGCTCATCAGGACAGGTTTCTAATCAGCCCCAGCATTTT	CASSSGQVSNQPQHF
TRBJ1-5	.	.	TRBV9	TGTGCCAGCAGCGTAGGGCTGAATCAGCCCCAGCATTTT	CASSVGLNQPQHF
TRBJ1-4	.	.	TRBV5-1	TGCGCCAGCAGCATCGGGGGTGAAAAACTGTTTTTT	CASSIGGEKLFF
TRBJ1-2	TRBD1	.	TRBV10-3	TGTGCCATTGCAGGGGGCCCAAATGGCTACACCTTC	CAIAGGPNGYTF
TRBJ1-2	.	.	TRBV2	TGTGCCAGCACCGCGGACAACAACTATGGCTACACCTTC	CASTADNNYGYTF
TRBJ2-5	.	.	TRBV30	TGTGCCTGGGGCGTCCCCGGGACCCTATACCAAGAGACCCAGTACTTC	CAWGVPGTLYQETQYF
TRBJ1-1	.	.	TRBV6-1	TGTGCCAGCAGTGAAGGTGCAGGGATGAACACTGAAGCTTTCTTT	CASSEGAGMNTEAFF
TRBJ2-5	.	.	TRBV5-1	TGCGCCAGCAGCCCGCTGGGGCAAGAGACCCAGTACTTC	CASSPLGQETQYF
TRBJ2-5	.	.	TRBV29-1	TGCAGCGTTGAGACCCTGGAAGAGACCCAGTACTTC	CSVETLEETQYF
TRBJ1-2	.	few	TRBV29-1	TGCAGCGTTGAAGAGCGGAACTATGGCTACACCTTC	CSVEERNYGYTF
TRBJ2-6	.	.	TRBV5-1	TGCGCCAGCAGCTTGGACAGCAACTCTGGGGCCAACGTCCTGACTTTC	CASSLDSNSGANVLTF
TRBJ1-2	.	few	TRBV7-3	TGTGCCAGCAGCCCACAGCAAAACTATGGCTACACCTTC	CASSPQQNYGYTF
TRBJ1-6	TRBD1	.	TRBV7-9	TGTGCCAGCAGCTTAGCGCAGGGGGATAATCCACCCCTCCACTTT	CASSLAQGDNPPLHF
TRBJ2-7	.	.	TRBV9	TGTGCCAGCAGCGTAGCTCCCGGGCGGGAGCAGTACTTC	CASSVAPGREQYF
TRBJ2-3	.	.	TRBV29-1	TGCAGCGTTAGGTATCTGGATACGCAGTATTTT	CSVRYLDTQYF
TRBJ1-5	.	few	TRBV7-8	TGTGCCAGCAGCACTGACACTCAGCCCCAGCATTTT	CASSTDTQPQHF
TRBJ2-3	TRBD1	.	TRBV6-1	TGTGCCAGCAGATTCTTACAGGGGGGAATAGATACGCAGTATTTT	CASRFLQGGIDTQYF
TRBJ2-2	.	.	TRBV7-2	TGTGCCAGCAGCTTAGAACAACTCCGGGAGCTGTTTTTT	CASSLEQLRELFF